This T cell receptor (beta chain) stems from a study of monozygotic twins with inflammatory bowel disease. Findings and caveats of the study: A single strong IBD-associated signal or clonotype was not supported by the findings. TCRbeta diversity (inverse Simpson) was lower in IBD patients than in healthy co-twins. Clonotype sharing was lower in IBD patients than healthy twins, most markedly with disease activity.

Points on this clonotype: What it binds is unknown.

Used for each TCR library was 3,000 to 3,500 ng of total RNA. TCRdb processed the 5' RACE reads again and assigns one entry to each CDR3 protein, with no DNA. Across about 300,000 distinct CDR3 sequences, the top ten clones capture 5.5% to 6.5% of the sample. The source of this sequence is a human donor with ulcerative colitis or Crohn's disease, or a healthy co-twin of an affected twin (not recorded which). Sample: blood.

CDR3: CASSQVRDNAGELFF. This chain links TRBV4-2 with TRBJ2-2; the TRBD1 assignment by TCRdb is unverifiable without DNA. Germline V gene sequence: CDR1 LGHNA, CDR2 YNFKEQ. The CDR3 covers 15 residues.